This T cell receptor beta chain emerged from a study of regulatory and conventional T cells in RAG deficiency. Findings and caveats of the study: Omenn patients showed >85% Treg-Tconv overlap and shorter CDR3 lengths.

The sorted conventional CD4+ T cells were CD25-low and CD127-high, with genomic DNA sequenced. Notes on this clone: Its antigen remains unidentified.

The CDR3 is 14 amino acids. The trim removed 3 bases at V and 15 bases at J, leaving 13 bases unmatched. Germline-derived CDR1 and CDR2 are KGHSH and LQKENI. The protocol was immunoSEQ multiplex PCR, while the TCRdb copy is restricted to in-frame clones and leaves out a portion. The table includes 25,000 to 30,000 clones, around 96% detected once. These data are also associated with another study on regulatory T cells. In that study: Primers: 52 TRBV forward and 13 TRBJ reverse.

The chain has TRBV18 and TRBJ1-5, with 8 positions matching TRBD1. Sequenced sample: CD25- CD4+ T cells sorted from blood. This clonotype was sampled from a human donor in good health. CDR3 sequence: CASSPDRDATTRHF. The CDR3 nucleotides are TGTGCCAGCTCACCGGACAGGGACGCTACTACCCGGCATTTT.